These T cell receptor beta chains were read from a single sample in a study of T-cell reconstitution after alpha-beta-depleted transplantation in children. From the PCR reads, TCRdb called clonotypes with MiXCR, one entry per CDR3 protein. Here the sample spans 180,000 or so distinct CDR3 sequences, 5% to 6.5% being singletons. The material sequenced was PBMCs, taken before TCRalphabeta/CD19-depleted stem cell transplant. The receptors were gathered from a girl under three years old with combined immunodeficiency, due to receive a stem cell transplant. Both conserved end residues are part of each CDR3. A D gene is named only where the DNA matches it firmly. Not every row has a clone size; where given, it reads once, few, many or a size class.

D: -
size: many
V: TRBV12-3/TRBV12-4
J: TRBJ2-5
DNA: TGTGCCAGCAGTTTAGACTTGATGGAGACCCAGTACTTC
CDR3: CASSLDLMETQYF

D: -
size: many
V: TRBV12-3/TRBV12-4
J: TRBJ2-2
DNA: TGTGCCAGCAGTTTAGCGCGGTTGAACCTGGCCGACACCGGGGAGCTGTTTTTT
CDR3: CASSLARLNLADTGELFF

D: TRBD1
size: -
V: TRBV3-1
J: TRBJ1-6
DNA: TGTGCCAGCAGCCAAGACGCAGGGGGCAATTCACCCCTCCACTTT
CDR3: CASSQDAGGNSPLHF

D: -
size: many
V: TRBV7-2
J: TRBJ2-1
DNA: TGTGCCAGCAGCTTAGTAGAGACGTCCTACAATGAGCAGTTCTTC
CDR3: CASSLVETSYNEQFF

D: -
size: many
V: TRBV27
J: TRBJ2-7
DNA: TGTGCCAGCAGTGGCTCCTACGAGCAGTACTTC
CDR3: CASSGSYEQYF

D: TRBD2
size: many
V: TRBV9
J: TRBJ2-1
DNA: TGTGCCAGCAGCTCGAGACTAGCGGGAGATTCCTACAATGAGCAGTTCTTC
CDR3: CASSSRLAGDSYNEQFF

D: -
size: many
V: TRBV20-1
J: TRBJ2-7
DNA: TGCAGTGCTACCCGGGACCGGTTATCTCCCTACGAGCAGTACTTC
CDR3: CSATRDRLSPYEQYF

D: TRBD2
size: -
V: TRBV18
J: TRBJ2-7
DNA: TGTGCCAGCTCACCAGCGTCAGCGGGGGCCACCTACGAGCAGTACTTC
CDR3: CASSPASAGATYEQYF

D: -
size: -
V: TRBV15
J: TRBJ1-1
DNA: TGTGCCACCAGCAGAGACGGGGCGGTGAACACTGAAGCTTTCTTT
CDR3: CATSRDGAVNTEAFF

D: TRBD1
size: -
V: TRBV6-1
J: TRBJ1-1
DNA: TGTGCCAGCGTACAGGGGGCTGAAGCTTTCTTT
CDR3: CASVQGAEAFF

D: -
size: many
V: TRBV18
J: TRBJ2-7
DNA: TGTGCCAGCTCACCTGCGACACAGCGCTACGAGCAGTACTTC
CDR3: CASSPATQRYEQYF

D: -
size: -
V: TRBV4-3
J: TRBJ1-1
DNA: TGCGCCAGCAGCCATCGAGGGGGGGCGAACACTGAAGCTTTCTTT
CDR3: CASSHRGGANTEAFF

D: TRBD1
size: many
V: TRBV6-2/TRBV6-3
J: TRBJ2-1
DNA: TGTGCCAGCAAATGGAGGAAAACAGGGGGCGAGGGTGAGCAGTTCTTC
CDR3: CASKWRKTGGEGEQFF

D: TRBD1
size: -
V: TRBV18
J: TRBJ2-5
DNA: TGTGCCAGCTCAACAGGGGGATCAGAGACCCAGTACTTC
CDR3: CASSTGGSETQYF

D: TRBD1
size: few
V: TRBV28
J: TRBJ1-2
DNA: TGTGCCAGCAGTCCCAGGACAGGGGATGGCTACACCTTC
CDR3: CASSPRTGDGYTF

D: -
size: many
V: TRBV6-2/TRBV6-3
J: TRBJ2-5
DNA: TGTGCCAGCAGTTATGGGCGGGGAATGTCGGAAGAGACCCAGTACTTC
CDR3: CASSYGRGMSEETQYF

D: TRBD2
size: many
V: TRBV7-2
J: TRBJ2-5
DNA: TGTGCCAGCAGAGTCGGGACTACCTATTCGGCCCAGTACTTC
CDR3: CASRVGTTYSAQYF

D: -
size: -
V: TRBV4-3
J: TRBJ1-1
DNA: TGCGCCAGCAGCGCGGTCGGGGGTGAAGCTTTCTTT
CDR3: CASSAVGGEAFF

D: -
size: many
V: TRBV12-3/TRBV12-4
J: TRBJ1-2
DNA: TGTGCCACGACCTTAGGGGTCACCAACTATGGCTACACCTTC
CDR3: CATTLGVTNYGYTF

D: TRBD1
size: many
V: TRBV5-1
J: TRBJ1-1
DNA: TGCGCCAGCAGCGTCGGGACAGAGAACACTGAAGCTTTCTTT
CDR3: CASSVGTENTEAFF

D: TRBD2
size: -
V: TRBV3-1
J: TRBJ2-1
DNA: TGTGCCAGCAGCCAAGGGACTAGCGTTCACTACAATGAGCAGTTCTTC
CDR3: CASSQGTSVHYNEQFF

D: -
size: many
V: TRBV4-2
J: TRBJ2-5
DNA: TGTGCCAGCAGCCAGAAGGTTGTAAAAGAGACCCAGTACTTC
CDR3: CASSQKVVKETQYF